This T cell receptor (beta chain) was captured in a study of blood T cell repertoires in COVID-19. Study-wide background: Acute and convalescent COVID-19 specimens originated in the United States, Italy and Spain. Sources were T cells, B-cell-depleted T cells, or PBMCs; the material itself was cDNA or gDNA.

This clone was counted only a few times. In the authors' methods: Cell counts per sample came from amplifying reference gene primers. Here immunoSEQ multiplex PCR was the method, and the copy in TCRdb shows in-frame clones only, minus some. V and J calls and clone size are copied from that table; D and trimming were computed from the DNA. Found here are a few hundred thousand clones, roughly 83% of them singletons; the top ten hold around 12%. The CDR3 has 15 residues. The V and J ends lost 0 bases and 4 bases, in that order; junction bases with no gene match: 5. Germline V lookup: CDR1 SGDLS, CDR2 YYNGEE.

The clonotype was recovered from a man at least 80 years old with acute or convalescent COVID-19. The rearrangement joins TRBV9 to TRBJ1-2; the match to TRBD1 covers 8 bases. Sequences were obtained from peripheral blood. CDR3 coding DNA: TGTGCCAGCAGCGTAGCAGGGGGCGAGGGCTATGGCTACACCTTC. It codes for CASSVAGGEGYGYTF.